Listed here is a single T cell receptor beta chain. A universal primer site arose from template switching, and cDNA bore unique molecular identifiers. A single record per CDR3 protein comes from TCRdb applying MiXCR to the 5' RACE reads. This sample has 430,000 or so distinct CDR3 sequences, with approximately 24% found just once. This sample was included in a study of identical twins. Germline CDR1 is SGHRS and CDR2 is YFSETQ. The CDR3 is made up of 12 amino acids. Trimming shortened V by 5 bases and J by 0 bases, and 4 bases separated the two germline ends. The sample was also reused in another study, on T cells expressing NK-cell markers. This second study says: Beta-chain profiling covered CD3+CD56+NKG2C+, CD3+CD56+NKG2C- and CD3+CD56-NKG2C+ sorted subsets. Sorting of alpha-beta TCR T cells alone was achieved in several experiments with an anti-gamma-delta TCR antibody. These clonotypes also led the CD3+CD56-NKG2C+ fraction in a handful of donors.

The sample consisted of CD4+ T cells sorted from blood. V is TRBV5-1 and J is TRBJ2-3; D not certain. This sequence originates from a woman under 30 in good health. The CDR3 spells CASRISTDTQYF. CDR3 in DNA: TGCGCCAGCAGGATCAGCACAGATACGCAGTATTTT.